This T cell receptor beta chain was recorded in a study of blood T cell repertoires in COVID-19. This table comes from immunoSEQ multiplex PCR, and its TCRdb copy is limited to in-frame clones, with some not included. The sample shows over 60,000 clones, about nine tenths of them seen only once. This clone was found a few times. Per the germline V gene, CDR1 is SGHAT and CDR2 is FQDESV (reference sequence). Trimming removed 4 bases at V and 5 bases at J, with 17 bases between. This CDR3 has 16 amino acids. The sequenced sample consisted of peripheral blood. This sequence was found in a man between 65 and 85 years old with active or convalescent COVID-19. The J gene is TRBJ2-2, the V gene TRBV11-1; a weak D match, TRBD2 (6 bases). Here the CDR3 DNA reads TGTGCCAGCAGCTCCTGGGCCGGGGGAGGTACCGGGGAGCTGTTTTTT. Translating it yields CASSSWAGGGTGELFF.